The rows below give T cell receptor beta chains drawn from one sample of a study of a mutant IDH1 vaccine in newly diagnosed glioma. These receptors lack a known antigen. Sequenced by immunoSEQ multiplex PCR; TCRdb stores in-frame clones only, minus some. Among about 39,000 clones, about four fifths were seen once, and the ten largest hold about 15%. The sequencing here drew on peripheral blood mononuclear cells (PBMCs), taken from a glioma patient whose treatment included an IDH1 peptide vaccine. These receptor sequences come from a woman aged 25 to 45 with glioma. Some clones in this sample may be carry-over from other donors' samples. The CDR3 runs from the conserved cysteine through the conserved F or W. The D gene is left open where the match is weak. Where a row states a size, it is once, few, many or the class of an expanded clone; other rows omit it.

v_gene	j_gene	abundance	d_gene	CDR3nt	CDR3aa
TRBV19	TRBJ1-4	.	TRBD1	TGTGCCAGTCCTCGGGACAGGGGAGAAAAACTGTTTTTT	CASPRDRGEKLFF
TRBV15	TRBJ2-7	.	.	TGTGCCACCAGCAGAGCGACTGGGAAGTCCTACGAGCAGTACTTC	CATSRATGKSYEQYF
TRBV5-1	TRBJ1-1	.	.	TGCGCCAGCAGCTTGGTGCCGGGGATGAACACTGAAGCTTTCTTT	CASSLVPGMNTEAFF
TRBV5-6	TRBJ2-2	.	.	TGTGCCAGCACCAGGGGCTGGACCGGGGAGCTGTTTTTT	CASTRGWTGELFF
TRBV6-5	TRBJ1-1	few	.	TGTGCCAGCAGTTGGGGTACGGAAGCTTTCTTT	CASSWGTEAFF
TRBV10-3	TRBJ1-3	.	.	TGTGCCATCATGGGTGGAAACACCATATATTTT	CAIMGGNTIYF
TRBV4-1	TRBJ1-2	.	TRBD1	TGCGCCAGCAGCCAGCGGGACAGCGTCTCTGGCTACACCTTC	CASSQRDSVSGYTF
TRBV11-3	TRBJ2-3	.	.	TGTGCCAGCAGCTCCTCCTTCGGAGACACAGATACGCAGTATTTT	CASSSSFGDTDTQYF
TRBV6-5	TRBJ2-7	.	.	TGTGCCAGCAGTTACTCCCCGGGCGGGGCGGCGTACGAGCAGTACTTC	CASSYSPGGAAYEQYF
TRBV5-1	TRBJ2-5	.	.	TGCGCCAGCAGCCGAACAGGGATAGTCCAAGAGACCCAGTACTTC	CASSRTGIVQETQYF
TRBV9	TRBJ2-2	.	TRBD2	TGTGCCAGCAGCGAGGGACTAGCGGGAAAGGTGCTGTTTTTT	CASSEGLAGKVLFF
TRBV7-9	TRBJ1-1	few	.	TGTGCCAGCAGCCCAACAGGGACGAACACTGAAGCTTTCTTT	CASSPTGTNTEAFF
TRBV19	TRBJ2-5	.	TRBD1	TGTGCCAGTAGATCTCGACAGGGGACGGAGACCCAGTACTTC	CASRSRQGTETQYF
TRBV4-2	TRBJ1-1	few	.	TGTGCCAGCAGCCAAGGGGTGGCAGGGGCGAACACTGAAGCTTTCTTT	CASSQGVAGANTEAFF
TRBV10-3	TRBJ2-1	.	TRBD2	TGTGCCATCAGTGAGTCGTCGCCTAGCGGGAGCCACAATGAGCAGTTCTTC	CAISESSPSGSHNEQFF
TRBV6-5	TRBJ2-7	.	TRBD2	TGTGCCAGCAGTTACAGTTCTAGCGGGAACGAGCAGTACTTC	CASSYSSSGNEQYF
TRBV4-1	TRBJ1-4	.	.	TGCGCCAGCAGCCAAGATTTTGTACAGTTTAATGAAAAACTGTTTTTT	CASSQDFVQFNEKLFF
TRBV6-1	TRBJ1-2	.	TRBD1	TGTGCCAGCAGTGAAGGAGGGGACAGGGGGCTTGGCTACACCTTC	CASSEGGDRGLGYTF
TRBV10-3	TRBJ2-1	.	.	TGTGCCATCAGTGGCTTCGGACAGGGAGGGTTGGACAATGAGCAGTTCTTC	CAISGFGQGGLDNEQFF
TRBV19	TRBJ1-5	.	.	TGTGCCAGTAGTATTGGGTGGCAGCCCCAGCATTTT	CASSIGWQPQHF
TRBV27	TRBJ1-1	.	.	TGTGCCAGCAGTTTATCGGGGGGACCAGGGGATGGTGAAGCTTTCTTT	CASSLSGGPGDGEAFF
TRBV6-1	TRBJ2-2	.	.	TGTGCCAGCAGTCCCGGGACTTTATTCACCGGGGAGCTGTTTTTT	CASSPGTLFTGELFF
TRBV7-2	TRBJ2-3	.	.	TGTGCCAGCAGCTTAGTGACGGCAGATACGCAGTATTTT	CASSLVTADTQYF